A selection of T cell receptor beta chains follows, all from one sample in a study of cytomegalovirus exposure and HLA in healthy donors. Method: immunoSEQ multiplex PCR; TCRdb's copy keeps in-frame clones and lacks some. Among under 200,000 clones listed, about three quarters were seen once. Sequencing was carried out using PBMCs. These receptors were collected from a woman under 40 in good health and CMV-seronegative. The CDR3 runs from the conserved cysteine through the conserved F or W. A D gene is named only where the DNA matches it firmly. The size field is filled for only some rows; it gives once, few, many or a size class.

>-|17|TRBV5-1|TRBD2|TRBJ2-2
CASSPGSSGPNTGELFF
TGCGCCAGCAGCCCCGGTAGTAGCGGGCCGAACACCGGGGAGCTGTTTTTT
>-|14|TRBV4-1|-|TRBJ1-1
CASSQVSGNTEAFF
TGCGCCAGCAGCCAAGTATCGGGGAACACTGAAGCTTTCTTT
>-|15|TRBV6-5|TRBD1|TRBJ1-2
CASRGGGQGARGYTF
TGTGCCAGCAGAGGGGGTGGACAGGGGGCGCGGGGCTACACCTTC
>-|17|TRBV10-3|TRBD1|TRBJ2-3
CAISELLQGAGTDTQYF
TGTGCCATCAGTGAGCTGCTACAGGGGGCAGGCACAGATACGCAGTATTTT
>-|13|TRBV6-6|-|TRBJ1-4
CASSRDTYEKLFF
TGTGCCAGCAGCCGGGACACCTATGAAAAACTGTTTTTT
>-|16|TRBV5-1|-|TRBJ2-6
CASSLSGTYGANVLTF
TGCGCCAGCAGCTTGTCTGGGACATATGGGGCCAACGTCCTGACTTTC
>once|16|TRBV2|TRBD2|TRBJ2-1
CASKPRTSGGANEQFF
TGTGCCAGCAAGCCCCGGACTAGCGGGGGGGCCAATGAGCAGTTCTTC
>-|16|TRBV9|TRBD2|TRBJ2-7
CASSTSSGGYIYEQYF
TGTGCCAGCAGCACTTCTAGCGGGGGCTACATCTACGAGCAGTACTTC
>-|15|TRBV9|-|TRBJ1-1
CASSYAAGQNTEAFF
TGTGCCAGCAGCTATGCAGCGGGACAGAACACTGAAGCTTTCTTT
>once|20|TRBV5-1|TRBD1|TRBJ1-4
CASSSQGRTGGRGAYEKLFF
TGCGCCAGCAGCTCCCAAGGTCGGACAGGAGGACGGGGTGCTTATGAAAAACTGTTTTTT